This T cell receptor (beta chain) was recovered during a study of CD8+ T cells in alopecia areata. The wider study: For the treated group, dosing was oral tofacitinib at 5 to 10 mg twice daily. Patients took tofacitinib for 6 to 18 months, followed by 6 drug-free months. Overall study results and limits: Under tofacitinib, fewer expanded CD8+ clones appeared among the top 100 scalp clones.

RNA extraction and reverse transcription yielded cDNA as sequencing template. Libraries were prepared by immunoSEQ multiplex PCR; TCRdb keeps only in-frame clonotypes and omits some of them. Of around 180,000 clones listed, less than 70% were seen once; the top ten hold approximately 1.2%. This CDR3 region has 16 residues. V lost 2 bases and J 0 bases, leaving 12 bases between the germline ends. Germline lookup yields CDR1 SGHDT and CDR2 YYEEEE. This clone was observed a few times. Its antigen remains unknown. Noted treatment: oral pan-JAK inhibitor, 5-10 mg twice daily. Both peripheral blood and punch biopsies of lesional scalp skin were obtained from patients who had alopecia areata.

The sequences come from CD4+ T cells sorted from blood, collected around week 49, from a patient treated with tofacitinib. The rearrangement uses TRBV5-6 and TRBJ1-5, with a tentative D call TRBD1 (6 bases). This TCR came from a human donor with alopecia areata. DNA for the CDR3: TGTGCCAGCAGCTTAGAAGGACAGCTTAGCAATCAGCCCCAGCATTTT. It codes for CASSLEGQLSNQPQHF.